This T cell receptor beta chain was documented in a study of cytomegalovirus exposure and HLA in healthy donors. Study-wide results and limits: A few of the chains that were CMV-associated were confirmed in vitro to be specific for CMV antigens.

The table came from immunoSEQ multiplex PCR; TCRdb's copy has only in-frame clones and leaves some out. The sample lists some 170,000 clones, 70% to 90% occurring once. Germline V gives CDR1 LGHNT, CDR2 FRNRAP. V lost 4 bases and J lost 4; bases outside the gene matches: 5. The CDR3 runs 17 residues. The sample holds a few counts of this clone. Its cognate antigen is unknown. The sequence was collected from a woman aged 18-29 years in good health and CMV-seronegative. Source material: PBMCs. The chain combines TRBV12-5 with TRBJ2-2, with 14 bases identical to TRBD2. In nucleotides, the CDR3 is TGTGCTAGTGGTTCCGGGACTAGCGGGAGAGTCACCGGGGAGCTGTTTTTT. This encodes CASGSGTSGRVTGELFF.